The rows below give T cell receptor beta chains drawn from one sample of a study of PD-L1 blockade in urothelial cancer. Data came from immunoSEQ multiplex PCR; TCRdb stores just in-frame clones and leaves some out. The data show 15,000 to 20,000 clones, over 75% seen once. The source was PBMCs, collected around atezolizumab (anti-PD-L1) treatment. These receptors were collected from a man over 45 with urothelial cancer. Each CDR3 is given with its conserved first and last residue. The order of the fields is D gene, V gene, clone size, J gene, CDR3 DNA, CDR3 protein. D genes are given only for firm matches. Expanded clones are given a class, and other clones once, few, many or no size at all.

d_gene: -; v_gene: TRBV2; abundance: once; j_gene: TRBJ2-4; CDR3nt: TGTGCCAGCAGTGAAGATTGGAGCTTAGCCAAAAACATTCAGTACTTC; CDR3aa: CASSEDWSLAKNIQYF
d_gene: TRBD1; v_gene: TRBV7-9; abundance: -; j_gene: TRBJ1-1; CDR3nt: TGTGCCAGCAGTTATAGAACGGACAGGGTGCCTGAAGCTTTCTTT; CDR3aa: CASSYRTDRVPEAFF
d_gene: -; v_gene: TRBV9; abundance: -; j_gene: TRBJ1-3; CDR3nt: TGTGCCAGTTCCCTCGGGGGGCGCGTAGACACCATATATTTT; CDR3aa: CASSLGGRVDTIYF
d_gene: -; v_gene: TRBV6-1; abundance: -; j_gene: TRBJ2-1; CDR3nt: TGTGCCAGCAGTGAACCGGCAGGGCAAACCTACAATGAGCAGTTCTTC; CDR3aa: CASSEPAGQTYNEQFF
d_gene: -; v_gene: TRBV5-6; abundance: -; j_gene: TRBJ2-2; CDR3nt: TGTGCCAGCAGTTCCCTTGGGACACTTAACACCGGGGAGCTGTTTTTT; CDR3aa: CASSSLGTLNTGELFF
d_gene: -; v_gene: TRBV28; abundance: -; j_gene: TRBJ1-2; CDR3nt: TGTGCCAGCAGTTTAGGCTCAAGGGGCGGCTACACCTTC; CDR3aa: CASSLGSRGGYTF
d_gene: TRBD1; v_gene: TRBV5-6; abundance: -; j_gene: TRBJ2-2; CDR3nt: TGTGCCAGGCGACAGGGAACGAACACCGGGGAGCTGTTTTTT; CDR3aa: CARRQGTNTGELFF
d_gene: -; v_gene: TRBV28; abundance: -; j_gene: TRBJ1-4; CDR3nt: TGTGCCAGCAGTTCCCCTACGGAAAAACTGTTTTTT; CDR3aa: CASSSPTEKLFF
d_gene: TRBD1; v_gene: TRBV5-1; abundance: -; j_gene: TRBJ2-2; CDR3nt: TGCGCCAGCAGTAAGGGGACAGGGGTGACCGGGGAGCTGTTTTTT; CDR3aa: CASSKGTGVTGELFF
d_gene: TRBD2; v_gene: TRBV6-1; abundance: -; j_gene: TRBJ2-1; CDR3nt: TGTGCCAGCAGACGGGACTATCTGGCAGGTGAGCAGTTCTTC; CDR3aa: CASRRDYLAGEQFF
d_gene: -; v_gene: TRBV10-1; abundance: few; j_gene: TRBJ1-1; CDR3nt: TGCGCCAGCAGTACACAGGGTTTTGAAGCTTTCTTT; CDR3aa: CASSTQGFEAFF
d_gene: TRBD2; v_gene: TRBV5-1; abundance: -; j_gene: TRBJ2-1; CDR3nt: TGCGCCACCTATCGGACTAGCGGGACAACCTACAATGAGCAGTTCTTC; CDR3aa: CATYRTSGTTYNEQFF
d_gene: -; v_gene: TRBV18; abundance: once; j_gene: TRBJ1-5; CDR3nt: TGTGCCAGCTCACCCCCCCCGGGGGGGGTCCGGGCGCCCCAGCATTTT; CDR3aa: CASSPPPGGVRAPQHF
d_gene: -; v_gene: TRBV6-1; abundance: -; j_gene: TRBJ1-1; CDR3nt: TGTGCCAGCATTCAGGGATCGGCGAACACTGAAGCTTTCTTT; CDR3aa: CASIQGSANTEAFF
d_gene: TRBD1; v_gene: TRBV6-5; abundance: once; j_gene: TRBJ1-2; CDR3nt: TGTGCCAGCAGTCAAACAGGGGGCGGCTTTGGCTACACCTTC; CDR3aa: CASSQTGGGFGYTF
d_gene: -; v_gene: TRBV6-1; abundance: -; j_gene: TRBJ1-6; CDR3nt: TGTGCCAGCAAGGTCGGGTATTCACCCCTCCACTTT; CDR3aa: CASKVGYSPLHF
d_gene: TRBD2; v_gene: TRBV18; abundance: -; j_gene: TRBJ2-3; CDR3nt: TGTGCCAGCTCACGACTCAGTCCCCAGCGGGAAATCACAGATACGCAGTATTTT; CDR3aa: CASSRLSPQREITDTQYF
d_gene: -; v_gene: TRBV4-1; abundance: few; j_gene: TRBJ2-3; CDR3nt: TGCGCCAGCAGCCAAGTGTGGACAGCAGATACGCAGTATTTT; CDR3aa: CASSQVWTADTQYF
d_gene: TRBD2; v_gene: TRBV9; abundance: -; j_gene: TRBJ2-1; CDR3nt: TGTGCCAGCAGCGTAGGACTAGCAGTAAGTGAGCAGTTCTTC; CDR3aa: CASSVGLAVSEQFF
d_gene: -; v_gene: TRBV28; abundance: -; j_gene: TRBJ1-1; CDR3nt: TGTGCCAGCAGTTTCGGGCTACAGGGTCGGAACACTGAAGCTTTCTTT; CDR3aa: CASSFGLQGRNTEAFF
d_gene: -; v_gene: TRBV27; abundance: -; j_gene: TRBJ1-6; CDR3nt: TGTGCCAGCAGTTTAAAGAGACAGAGGAATTATAATTCACCCCTCCACTTT; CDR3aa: CASSLKRQRNYNSPLHF
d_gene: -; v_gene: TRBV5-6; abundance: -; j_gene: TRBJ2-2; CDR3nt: TGTGCCAGCAGCTTGGTCTTCGGGAACACCGGGGAGCTGTTTTTT; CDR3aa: CASSLVFGNTGELFF
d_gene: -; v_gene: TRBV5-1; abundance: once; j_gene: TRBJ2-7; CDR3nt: TGCGCCAGCAGCTTGGGGGGGCTTCGCTACGAGCAGTACTTC; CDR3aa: CASSLGGLRYEQYF
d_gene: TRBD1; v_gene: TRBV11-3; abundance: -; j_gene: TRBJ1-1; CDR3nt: TGTGCCAGCAGCACGGGACAGGGGTCGAACACTGAAGCTTTCTTT; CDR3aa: CASSTGQGSNTEAFF
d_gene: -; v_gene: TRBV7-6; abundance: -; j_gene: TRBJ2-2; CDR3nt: TGTGCCAGCAGCTCCTGGGGCCGGACCGGGGAGCTGTTTTTT; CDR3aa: CASSSWGRTGELFF
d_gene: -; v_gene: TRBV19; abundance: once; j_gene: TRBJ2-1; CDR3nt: TGTGCCAGTAGGGCACCATCCTACAATGAGCAGTTCTTC; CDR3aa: CASRAPSYNEQFF
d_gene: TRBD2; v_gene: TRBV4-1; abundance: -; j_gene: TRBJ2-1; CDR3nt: TGCGCCAGCAGCCAAGATGAGCGGGGGAACTACAATGAGCAGTTCTTC; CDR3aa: CASSQDERGNYNEQFF
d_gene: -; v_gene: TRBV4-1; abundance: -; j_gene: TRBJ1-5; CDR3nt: TGCGCCAGCAGCCAAGATCCTCATCAGCCCCAGCATTTT; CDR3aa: CASSQDPHQPQHF
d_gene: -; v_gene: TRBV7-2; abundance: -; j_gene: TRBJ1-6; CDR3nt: TGTGCAATCAAACCACCGGGCTCCTATAATTCACCCCTCCACTTT; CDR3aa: CAIKPPGSYNSPLHF
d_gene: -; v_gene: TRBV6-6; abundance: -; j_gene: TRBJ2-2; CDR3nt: TGTGCCAGCAGATTACAGAGAAACACCGGGGAGCTGTTTTTT; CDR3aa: CASRLQRNTGELFF
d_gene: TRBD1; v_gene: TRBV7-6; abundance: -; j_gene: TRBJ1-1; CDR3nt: TGTGCCAGCAGTTCCGGGACAGGGAACACTGAAGCTTTCTTT; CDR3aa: CASSSGTGNTEAFF
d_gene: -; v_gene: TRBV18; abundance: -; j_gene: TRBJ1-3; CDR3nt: TGTGCCAGCTCACCGCCGGGACTCTCCGGAAACACCATATATTTT; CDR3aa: CASSPPGLSGNTIYF